A selection of T cell receptor beta chains follows, all from one sample in a study of spatial heterogeneity in lung cancer. A single record per CDR3 protein comes from TCRdb applying MiXCR to the 5' RACE reads. Of 30,000 to 50,000 distinct CDR3 sequences in the sample, approximately 5.5% were seen once. The specimen comprised PBMCs, sampled at surgery. Receptors originate from a male donor with early-stage non-small cell lung cancer. CDR3s leave out the opening cysteine and the closing phenylalanine or tryptophan.

v_gene: TRBV27
CDR3aa: ASSLSPFNQPQH

v_gene: TRBV7-2
CDR3aa: ASSLAQGSRNQPQH

v_gene: TRBV12-3/TRBV12-4
CDR3aa: ASSWRNEQF

v_gene: TRBV3-1
CDR3aa: ASSRTRAYTGELF

v_gene: TRBV12-3/TRBV12-4
CDR3aa: ASSNSGGGPLI

v_gene: TRBV5-1
CDR3aa: ASSPGTIQETQY

v_gene: TRBV20-1
CDR3aa: SAHNSNQPQH

v_gene: TRBV20-1
CDR3aa: SARVGTQETQY

v_gene: TRBV4-3
CDR3aa: ASSQAFGVTNTEAF

v_gene: TRBV12-3/TRBV12-4
CDR3aa: ASSSDRPRLAGGITGELF

v_gene: TRBV5-1
CDR3aa: ASSLGQQETQY

v_gene: TRBV27
CDR3aa: ASSLTGEHGYT

v_gene: TRBV11-2
CDR3aa: ASRVGVGKGATNEKLF

v_gene: TRBV20-1
CDR3aa: SATNRGVPYEQY

v_gene: TRBV12-3/TRBV12-4
CDR3aa: ASSLAGTGGANQPQH

v_gene: TRBV12-3/TRBV12-4
CDR3aa: ASSLAHYEQY

v_gene: TRBV4-2
CDR3aa: ASSSRQGQGEQY

v_gene: TRBV5-1
CDR3aa: ASSLASGAGQPQH

v_gene: TRBV12-3/TRBV12-4
CDR3aa: ASSFWDRVYEQY

v_gene: TRBV7-3
CDR3aa: ASSSGTGVLNEQF

v_gene: TRBV20-1
CDR3aa: SATRNLNTEAF

v_gene: TRBV7-8
CDR3aa: ASRPGNQDGNIQY

v_gene: TRBV10-3
CDR3aa: ATKNEAAGEKLF

v_gene: TRBV12-3/TRBV12-4
CDR3aa: ASIQGQGTDTQY

v_gene: TRBV5-1
CDR3aa: ASSLRGLAGAGTDTQY

v_gene: TRBV24-1
CDR3aa: ATSDSAETSTDTQY

v_gene: TRBV29-1
CDR3aa: SATGLAGVTGELF

v_gene: TRBV18
CDR3aa: ASSQQGRDTEAF

v_gene: TRBV21-1
CDR3aa: ASSNDREETQY

v_gene: TRBV9
CDR3aa: ASSVVGAPYNEQF

v_gene: TRBV2
CDR3aa: ASSEGQYNSPLH

v_gene: TRBV29-1
CDR3aa: SVDSRGELAEQF

v_gene: TRBV5-1
CDR3aa: ASSLEQTSGANVLT

v_gene: TRBV14
CDR3aa: ASRQLNTGELF

v_gene: TRBV20-1
CDR3aa: SARDPGTSGYNEQF

v_gene: TRBV29-1
CDR3aa: SAVGQRNTEAF

v_gene: TRBV20-1
CDR3aa: SASKDLNTEAF

v_gene: TRBV9
CDR3aa: ASSVPGGGQEEQF

v_gene: TRBV20-1
CDR3aa: SASPDSYGTGELF

v_gene: TRBV6-2/TRBV6-3
CDR3aa: ASSLLGPGANVLT

v_gene: TRBV20-1
CDR3aa: SAIQGMNTEAF

v_gene: TRBV14
CDR3aa: ASSPSEVYSTNYGYT

v_gene: TRBV4-1
CDR3aa: ASSQGVVHEQF

v_gene: TRBV20-1
CDR3aa: SARVSTRGAGGYT

v_gene: TRBV28
CDR3aa: ASSYRDRNQPQH

v_gene: TRBV6-5
CDR3aa: ASRLGTGRSYEQY

v_gene: TRBV25-1
CDR3aa: ASSELNYGYT

v_gene: TRBV20-1
CDR3aa: SARGLGGVSYEQY

v_gene: TRBV11-3
CDR3aa: ASSSWTLDVEKLF

v_gene: TRBV27
CDR3aa: ASSLGGTYEQY

v_gene: TRBV12-3/TRBV12-4
CDR3aa: ASSGDRASNQPQH

v_gene: TRBV4-1
CDR3aa: ASSQDGKTNQPQH

v_gene: TRBV3-1
CDR3aa: ASSPLAWGYEQY

v_gene: TRBV6-5
CDR3aa: ASSYWTGGTDTQY

v_gene: TRBV14
CDR3aa: ASSRLQGTGELF

v_gene: TRBV6-5
CDR3aa: ASTPSGTNYGYT